The present T cell receptor beta chain was sequenced within a study of graft-versus-host responses after intestinal transplantation. General study points: There were GvH clones found in recipient marrow, and some of them appeared first in ileum or blood.

A word on this clone: What it recognizes is unknown.

Measured with immunoSEQ multiplex PCR; TCRdb has only the in-frame clones, and not every one. The sample lists just over 20,000 clones; roughly nine tenths were seen once. V was pared by 4 bases and J by 2 bases, with 11 bases of the junction left unmatched. This CDR3 is 16 amino acids long. Germline CDR1 MNHEY, CDR2 SVGAGI. This TCR derives from a human patient who received an intestinal transplant, so some T cells may come from the graft donor. Sequenced material: PBMCs, taken roughly ten weeks after intestinal transplantation. The V gene is TRBV6-5, the J gene TRBJ2-7; TRBD2 aligns across 7 bases. The CDR3 region has the DNA TGTGCCAGCAGTTTCCTTGGGACTATTAATCCCTACGAGCAGTACTTC. Protein: CASSFLGTINPYEQYF.